The present entry profiles one T cell receptor beta chain with its context. Its target is not known. One entry per CDR3 protein results from TCRdb running MiXCR on the 5' RACE reads. The table shows 400,000 to 450,000 distinct CDR3 sequences, with more than 15% occurring only once. The CDR3 has 15 amino acids. The V gene end was trimmed by 5 bases and the J gene end by 2 bases; junction bases not matched to a gene: 4. Germline loops: CDR1 SEHNR, CDR2 FQNEAQ (reference sequence). This record comes from a study of T-cell memory formation after mild COVID-19. Whole-study findings and limits: The study found balanced CD4/CD8 in clones contracting day 15 to 85 and a CD4+ lean in later expanders. That cross-reactive memory joined was suggested by some responding clones appearing in pre-infection memory.

The clonotype was recovered from a man aged 18 to 29 who had mild COVID-19 (a few samples of this study predate the infection). Cell type and time point are not known. The J gene is TRBJ2-7, the V gene TRBV7-9; 12 nucleotides match TRBD2. The sample was PBMCs or a T cell subset sorted from them (not recorded which). The CDR3 DNA reads as TGTGCCAGCAGCAAACTAGCGGGGGGTGCCTACGAGCAGTACTTC. Protein sequence: CASSKLAGGAYEQYF. Supplemented by reference TRBV7-9 and TRBJ2-7, the full variable domain reads DTGVSQNPRHKITKRGQNVTFRCDPISEHNRLYWYRQTLGQGPEFLTYFQNEAQLEKSRLLSDRFSAERPKGSFSTLEIQRTEQGDSAMYLCASSKLAGGAYEQYFGPGTRLTVT.